The 20 T cell receptor beta chains presented below share a single source sample, sequenced in a study of cytomegalovirus exposure and HLA in healthy donors. A multiplex PCR was run with 60 Vbeta primers and 13 Jbeta primers. Profiling relied on immunoSEQ multiplex PCR, and the TCRdb table lists in-frame clones only, not all of them. The sample holds roughly 190,000 clones, just under 80% seen once. Specimen: PBMCs. The receptors were gathered from a female donor in good health and CMV-seronegative.

The chain uses TRBV27 and TRBJ1-6; 7 bases map to TRBD1. CDR1 is MNHEY, CDR2 SMNVEV, per germline (reference sequence). The CDR3 loop spans 13 amino acids. With V trimmed by 6 bases and J by 9 bases, 5 bases remained unmatched. CDR3 residues: CASRGQFLSPLHF. CDR3 DNA sequence: TGTGCCAGCAGGGGACAGTTCCTTTCACCCCTCCACTTT.

The V and J genes are TRBV27 and TRBJ1-5; tentative D call: TRBD1 (5 bases). Germline V gives CDR1 MNHEY, CDR2 SMNVEV (reference sequence). V dropped 8 bases and J dropped 2 bases, with 13 bases sitting between them. The CDR3 loop spans 14 amino acids. CDR3 in DNA: TGTGCCAGCGCACTCTGGGGGGGCAATCAGCCCCAGCATTTT. Its protein product is CASALWGGNQPQHF.

The chain recombines TRBV6-5 with TRBJ2-1; 7 bases map to TRBD2. The germline V gene has CDR1 MNHEY and CDR2 SVGAGI. The trim removed 6 bases at V and 5 bases at J, leaving 4 bases unmatched. There are 13 residues in the CDR3. The DNA of the CDR3 is TGTGCCAGCAGCGGGACTAAAAACAATGAGCAGTTCTTC. Protein sequence: CASSGTKNNEQFF.

V gene TRBV7-2 combines with J gene TRBJ2-2; 14 positions agree with TRBD2. The germline V gene has CDR1 SGHTA and CDR2 FQGNSA. This CDR3 spans 18 amino acids. V shed 4 bases and J 6 bases; nucleotides not matched to a gene: 10. The CDR3 loop reads CASSSPGGLAGAAGELFF. As DNA, the CDR3 is TGTGCCAGCAGCTCCCCGGGGGGACTAGCGGGAGCGGCCGGGGAGCTGTTTTTT. Looking up the rest from reference TRBV7-2 and TRBJ2-2 gives the full variable domain: GAGVSQSPSNKVTEKGKDVELRCDPISGHTALYWYRQSLGQGLEFLIYFQGNSAPDKSGLPSDRFSAERTGGSVSTLTIQRTQQEDSAVYLCASSSPGGLAGAAGELFFGEGSRLTVL.

DNA for the CDR3: TGTGCCAGCAGTTTGGGGAGGGGTCAGCCCCAGCATTTT. Translation: CASSLGRGQPQHF. The chain carries TRBV28 and TRBJ1-5, with D maybe TRBD1 (5 bases). CDR3 length: 13 amino acids. The V and J ends lost 3 bases and 6 bases respectively, with 9 bases between them. Germline V gives CDR1 MDHEN, CDR2 SYDVKM. The variable domain in full, with the rest retrieved from reference TRBV28 and TRBJ1-5, is DVKVTQSSRYLVKRTGEKVFLECVQDMDHENMFWYRQDPGLGLRLIYFSYDVKMKEKGDIPEGYSVSREKKERFSLILESASTNQTSMYLCASSLGRGQPQHFGDGTRLSIL.

This clone was picked up one time. The CDR3 DNA sequence: TGCGCCAGCAGCCAAGCACGAGAAATCGAAGTGAACACTGAAGCTTTCTTT. It yields the protein CASSQAREIEVNTEAFF. The chain couples TRBV4-1 to TRBJ1-1; no definite D call. Germline values: CDR1 MGHRA, CDR2 YSYEKL. Deletions cut 1 base from V and 0 bases from J, with 15 bases between. The CDR3 extends over 17 amino acids.

This clone has only one observation. The rearrangement links TRBV5-1 to TRBJ2-7; tentative D call: TRBD2 (5 bases). The germline gives CDR1 SGHRS, CDR2 YFSETQ. CDR3 length: 17 residues. V was pared by 0 bases and J by 4 bases, with 20 bases between. CDR3 loop: CASSLGILAGKLYEQYF. As DNA, the CDR3 is TGCGCCAGCAGCTTGGGCATTTTGGCGGGCAAGCTGTACGAGCAGTACTTC. The whole variable domain, filled in from reference TRBV5-1 and TRBJ2-7, reads KAGVTQTPRYLIKTRGQQVTLSCSPISGHRSVSWYQQTPGQGLQFLFEYFSETQRNKGNFPGRFSGRQFSNSRSEMNVSTLELGDSALYLCASSLGILAGKLYEQYFGPGTRLTVT.

The chain joins TRBV19 to TRBJ1-1; 8 bases match TRBD1. Per germline, CDR1 LNHDA and CDR2 SQIVND (reference sequence). V shed 4 bases and J 4 bases; nucleotides not matched to a gene: 8. CDR3 length: 15 amino acids. The chain's CDR3 is CASSTPDRVGTEAFF. In nucleotides, the CDR3 is TGTGCCAGTAGTACCCCGGACAGGGTGGGCACTGAAGCTTTCTTT.

Worth noting for this clone: The same CDR3 is also encoded by other DNA sequences in this sample. The gene calls are TRBV6-1 and TRBJ1-2; the match to TRBD1 covers 7 bases. Germline values: CDR1 MNHNS, CDR2 SASEGT. The V segment lost 2 bases and the J segment 6 bases; nucleotides outside the gene matches: 9. There are 15 residues in the CDR3. The CDR3 loop reads CASSETGQLVDGYTF. The CDR3, as DNA: TGTGCCAGCAGTGAAACGGGACAGCTCGTCGATGGCTACACCTTC.

The gene calls are TRBV7-3 and TRBJ2-2; 8 bases line up with TRBD1. Germline V CDR1 and CDR2: SGHTA, FQGTGA. J was trimmed by 4 bases and V by 5 bases; bases with no gene match: 3. This CDR3 is built from 14 residues. CDR3 sequence reads: CASSPQGVTGELFF. For the CDR3, the DNA is TGTGCCAGCAGCCCACAGGGGGTCACCGGGGAGCTGTTTTTT.

This chain connects TRBV19 to TRBJ1-6; TRBD1 is a possible D gene (6 bases). The CDR3 runs 15 residues. Germline V CDR1 and CDR2: LNHDA, SQIVND (reference sequence). Trimming stripped 7 bases from V and 7 bases from J, with 17 bases between. The CDR3 protein is CASTERQVPNSPLHF. In nucleotides, the CDR3 is TGTGCCAGTACCGAGAGACAGGTCCCCAATTCACCCCTCCACTTT.

The chain joins TRBV5-3 to TRBJ2-1; TRBD1 is a possible D gene (6 bases). TRBV5-3 is an open reading frame, and its role is uncertain. Between the trimmed V and J ends, which lost 1 base and 4 bases, there was a span of 12 bases. CDR3 length: 15 residues. CDR3 amino acids: CARSLIGGLYNEQFF. For the CDR3, the DNA is TGTGCCAGAAGCTTGATAGGGGGTCTATACAATGAGCAGTTCTTC.

This chain connects TRBV5-1 to TRBJ2-5; 11 nucleotides agree with TRBD2. Gene TRBJ2-7 matches the end of the DNA better, so the J call may be wrong. The CDR3 is made up of 14 amino acids. The V gene's germline CDR1 is SGHRS and CDR2 YFSETQ. This CDR3 is CASSLAGGPYEQYF. CDR3 nucleotide sequence: TGCGCCAGTTCCTTAGCGGGGGGGCCCTACGAGCAGTACTTC.

The V gene is TRBV4-3, the J gene TRBJ2-4, with 10 nucleotides matching TRBD1. Trimming cost V 1 base and J 3 bases; bases outside gene matches: 6. Germline CDR1 and CDR2: LGHNA and YSLEER. The CDR3 runs to 17 residues. In nucleotides, the CDR3 is TGCGCCAGCAGCCAAGTCATGACAGGGGGCAACAAAAACATTCAGTACTTC. Protein product: CASSQVMTGGNKNIQYF.

The chain couples TRBV7-8 to TRBJ1-2, with TRBD1 as a possible D gene (5 bases). This CDR3 spans 15 amino acids. Germline values: CDR1 SGHVS, CDR2 FQNEAQ. The V gene lost 3 bases and the J gene lost 4 bases, with 15 bases spanning the gap. In DNA form, the CDR3 reads TGTGCCAGCAGCTTTAGACTCCACAGGCTCTATGGCTACACCTTC. Translation: CASSFRLHRLYGYTF. Full variable domain (rest looked up from reference TRBV7-8 and TRBJ1-2): GAGVSQSPRYKVAKRGQDVALRCDPISGHVSLFWYQQALGQGPEFLTYFQNEAQLDKSGLPSDRFFAERPEGSVSTLKIQRTQQEDSAVYLCASSFRLHRLYGYTFGSGTRLTVV.

The chain links TRBV5-6 to TRBJ1-5; D may be TRBD1 (6 bases). V was cut by 5 bases and J by 7 bases, with 10 bases left in between. Germline assignment: CDR1 SGHDT and CDR2 YYEEEE. The CDR3 sequence is 12 residues long. In nucleotides, the CDR3 is TGTGCCAGCAGTCGAACAGGGCAGCCCCAGCATTTT. Translation: CASSRTGQPQHF.

This clone has just one count. One junction end disagrees with the germline gene, perhaps due to a read error. The rearrangement joins TRBV7-7 to TRBJ2-1; TRBD1 matches 9 bases. The CDR3 is 15 residues long. Germline V lookup: CDR1 SSHAT, CDR2 FNYEAQ (reference sequence). CDR3 residues: CASSPTGGSYNEQFF. The CDR3 region has the DNA TGTGCTAGCAGCCCGACAGGGGGCTCCTACAATGAGCAGTTCTTC. Full variable domain (outside the CDR3, taken from reference TRBV7-7 and TRBJ2-1): GAGVSQSPRYKVTKRGQDVTLRCDPISSHATLYWYQQALGQGPEFLTYFNYEAQPDKSGLPSDRFSAERPEGSISTLTIQRTEQRDSAMYRCASSPTGGSYNEQFFGPGTRLTVL.

The V gene is TRBV7-6, the J gene TRBJ1-6, with 8 bases aligning to TRBD1. Germline CDR1 is SGHVS and CDR2 is FNYEAQ. V was pared by 1 base and J by 8 bases, with 7 bases of the junction left unmatched. CDR3 size: 16 residues. DNA of the CDR3: TGTGCCAGCAGCTTAGGAGTGACACAGGGGGATTCACCCCTCCACTTT. This sequence encodes CASSLGVTQGDSPLHF.

The chain is built from TRBV10-3 and TRBJ2-1, with a tentative D call TRBD1 (5 bases). The V gene's germline CDR1 is ENHRY and CDR2 SYGVKD. V was clipped by 6 bases and J by 0 bases, with 12 bases between them. The CDR3 is made up of 15 amino acids. CDR3 sequence (DNA): TGTGCCATCAGCCTACTCGACAGCTCCTACAATGAGCAGTTCTTC. Protein: CAISLLDSSYNEQFF.

The genes are TRBV9 and TRBJ1-3; D not resolved. Trimming shortened V by 3 bases and J by 0 bases, and 16 bases separated the two germline ends. There are 17 residues in the CDR3. The V gene's germline CDR1 is SGDLS and CDR2 YYNGEE. CDR3: CASSAELWPDSGNTIYF. The CDR3, as DNA: TGTGCCAGCAGCGCGGAGCTTTGGCCGGACTCTGGAAACACCATATATTTT.